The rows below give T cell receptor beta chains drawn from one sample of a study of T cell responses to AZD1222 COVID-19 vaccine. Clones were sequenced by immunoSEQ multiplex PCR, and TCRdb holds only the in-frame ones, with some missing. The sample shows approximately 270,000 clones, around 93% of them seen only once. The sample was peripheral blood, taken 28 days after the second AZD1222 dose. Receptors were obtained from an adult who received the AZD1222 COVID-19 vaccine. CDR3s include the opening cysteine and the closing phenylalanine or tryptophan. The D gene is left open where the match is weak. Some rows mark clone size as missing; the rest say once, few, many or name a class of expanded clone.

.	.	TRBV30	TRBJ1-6	TGTGCCTGGAGTACCACAGCCCACCATTCACCCCTCCACTTT	CAWSTTAHHSPLHF
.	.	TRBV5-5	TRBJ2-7	TGTGCCAGCAGCCCGGGACATTCAGGCTCCTACGAGCAGTACTTC	CASSPGHSGSYEQYF
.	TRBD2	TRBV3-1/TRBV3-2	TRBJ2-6	TGTGCCAGCAACCCAGAAGGTAGCGGGAGGCCCTCTGGGGCCAACGTCCTGACTTTC	CASNPEGSGRPSGANVLTF
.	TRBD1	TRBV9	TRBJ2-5	TGTGCCAGCAGCGTGAGCCCCCTTCCGGGACAGACACAAGAGACCCAGTACTTC	CASSVSPLPGQTQETQYF
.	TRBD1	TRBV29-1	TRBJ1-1	TGCAGCGTTGACAGGGGGCCTACGAACACTGAAGCTTTCTTT	CSVDRGPTNTEAFF
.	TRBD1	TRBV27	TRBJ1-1	TGTGCCAGCAGCCACCCGCCAAACAGGGGCGCGGGGTACACTGAAGCTTTCTTT	CASSHPPNRGAGYTEAFF
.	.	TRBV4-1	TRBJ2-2	TGCGCCAGCAGCTCTGACCTAACCTGGGACACCGGGGAGCTGTTTTTT	CASSSDLTWDTGELFF
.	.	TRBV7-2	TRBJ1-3	TGTGCCAGCAGCTTAGTAAGCGGCTCTGGAAACACCATATATTTT	CASSLVSGSGNTIYF
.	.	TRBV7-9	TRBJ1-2	TGTGCCAGCAGCTTAGGAGGGATGGGACATGGCTACACCTTC	CASSLGGMGHGYTF
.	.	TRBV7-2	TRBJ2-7	TGTGCCAGCAGCTTAGGTCGTGGGTCCTCCTACGAGCAGTACTTC	CASSLGRGSSYEQYF
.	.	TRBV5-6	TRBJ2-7	TGTGCCAGCAGCTTGGAGGCGGGATTGGCGCAGTACTTC	CASSLEAGLAQYF
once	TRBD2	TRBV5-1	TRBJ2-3	TGCGCCAGCAGCTCCGACCCTGGACTAGCGGGAGAAGCTACGCAGTATTTT	CASSSDPGLAGEATQYF
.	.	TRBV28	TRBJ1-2	TGTGCCAGCAGTTCGGACAGAATCTATGGCTACACCTTC	CASSSDRIYGYTF
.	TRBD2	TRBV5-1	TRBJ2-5	TGCGCCAGCAGCTGGGGGACTAGCGGGGTTAAGGAGACCCAGTACTTC	CASSWGTSGVKETQYF
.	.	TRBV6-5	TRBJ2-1	TGTGCCAGCAGCCCGAACCTAGGGGCCTACAATGAGCAGTTCTTC	CASSPNLGAYNEQFF